These 27 T cell receptor beta chains were sequenced from one sample in a study of blood T cell repertoires in COVID-19. Sequenced by immunoSEQ multiplex PCR; TCRdb stores in-frame clones only, minus some. The table lists 130,000 to 150,000 clones, roughly 90% of them singletons, with approximately 1.8% in the top ten. The source material was peripheral blood. The source of these receptors is a man between 65 and 85 years old with acute or convalescent COVID-19.

The chain is built from TRBV18 and TRBJ1-2, with 7 bases aligning to TRBD1. Germline V gives CDR1 KGHSH, CDR2 LQKENI. The ends lost 4 bases at V and 3 bases at J; junction bases unmatched: 5. This CDR3 spans 14 amino acids. CDR3 sequence reads: CASSRQGIDYGYTF. DNA of the CDR3: TGTGCCAGCTCACGACAGGGTATTGACTATGGCTACACCTTC.

J is TRBJ2-3 and V is TRBV7-9; TRBD2 agrees at 7 bases. CDR3 length equals 14 residues. Germline assignment: CDR1 SEHNR and CDR2 FQNEAQ (reference sequence). The V and J ends lost 2 bases and 6 bases, in that order; junction bases with no gene match: 5. In nucleotides, the CDR3 is TGTGCCAGCAGCTTACAGCGGGGTAGGGATACGCAGTATTTT. Translating gives CASSLQRGRDTQYF.

The chain joins TRBV11-2 to TRBJ1-6; D may be TRBD1 (6 bases). The CDR3 loop spans 16 amino acids. V dropped 2 bases and J dropped 0 bases, with 8 bases sitting between them. CDR1 is SGHAT and CDR2 is FQNNGV in the germline V gene. CDR3 region: CASSLTGNSYNSPLHF. CDR3 sequence (DNA): TGTGCCAGCAGCTTAACAGGGAACTCCTATAATTCACCCCTCCACTTT.

The rearrangement uses TRBV6-5 and TRBJ1-1; D may be TRBD1 (6 bases). Trimming pared 8 bases from V and 9 bases from J, leaving 13 bases between. This CDR3 region has 11 residues. CDR1 is MNHEY, CDR2 SVGAGI, per germline. CDR3 amino acids: CASWGRGKAFF. CDR3 DNA: TGTGCCAGCTGGGGGAGGGGGAAAGCTTTCTTT.

This sequence joins TRBV18 and TRBJ2-7; 8 bases map to TRBD1. Germline V gene lookup returns CDR1 KGHSH and CDR2 LQKENI. J was trimmed by 5 bases and V by 3 bases; bases with no gene match: 6. The CDR3 length is 14 residues. The CDR3 reads CASSPDRVGDEQYF. The CDR3 DNA reads TGTGCCAGCTCACCGGACAGGGTAGGCGACGAGCAGTACTTC.

The rearrangement links TRBV18 to TRBJ1-4, with unresolved D. Trimming took 3 bases from V and 0 from J, leaving 5 bases between them. CDR1 and CDR2 from the germline V gene are KGHSH and LQKENI. CDR3 length: 14 residues. The CDR3 here is CASSPLTTNEKLFF. In nucleotides, the CDR3 is TGTGCCAGCTCACCTTTAACAACTAATGAAAAACTGTTTTTT.

This rearrangement joins TRBV19 to TRBJ2-3; D might be TRBD2 (7 bases). The germline CDR1 and CDR2 sequences are LNHDA and SQIVND (reference sequence). The CDR3 consists of 14 residues. V was cut by 3 bases and J by 4 bases, with 11 bases left in between. This CDR3 is CASSIGGAADTQYF. CDR3 nucleotide sequence: TGTGCCAGTAGTATTGGGGGGGCCGCAGATACGCAGTATTTT.

The gene calls are TRBV5-1 and TRBJ2-3; 16 bases line up with TRBD2. Unmatched junction bases numbered 3, after V lost 4 bases and J lost 4 bases. Germline CDR1 SGHRS, CDR2 YFSETQ. The CDR3 spans 16 residues. This chain's CDR3 is CASSEGTSGGADTQYF. The CDR3 DNA follows: TGCGCCAGCAGCGAAGGGACTAGCGGGGGGGCAGATACGCAGTATTTT.

The CDR3 DNA reads as TGTGCCAGCAGCTCCTCGGGACAAATGAACACCGGGGAGCTGTTTTTT. It codes for CASSSSGQMNTGELFF. The rearrangement links TRBV11-3 to TRBJ2-2; TRBD1 is a possible D gene (6 bases). Per germline, CDR1 SGHNT and CDR2 YENEEA. Trimming pared 4 bases from V and 1 base from J, leaving 13 bases between. This CDR3 comprises 16 residues.

The chain couples TRBV7-2 to TRBJ2-7; 7 nucleotides agree with TRBD2. This CDR3 comprises 15 residues. Germline assignment: CDR1 SGHTA and CDR2 FQGNSA. V dropped 5 bases and J dropped 6; count of bases not matched to a gene: 13. CDR3 protein: CASSLYVGRAGEQYF. Here the CDR3 DNA reads TGTGCCAGCAGCCTTTATGTGGGGAGGGCCGGCGAGCAGTACTTC.

The chain combines TRBV5-1 with TRBJ2-3, with D maybe TRBD2 (6 bases). V dropped 4 bases and J dropped 11 bases, with 20 bases sitting between them. This CDR3 is built from 14 residues. CDR1 and CDR2 from the germline V gene are SGHRS and YFSETQ. The CDR3 nucleotides are TGCGCCAGCAGCCCCGACTTTAGCGGCCGGGGGCAGTATTTT. This gives the protein CASSPDFSGRGQYF.

The genes are TRBV5-4 and TRBJ2-3, with TRBD2 matching 8 bases. V lost 0 bases to trimming and J lost 3 bases; unmatched junction nucleotides: 0. Germline V gene sequence: CDR1 SGHNT, CDR2 YYREEE (reference sequence). The CDR3 sequence is 14 residues long. The CDR3 DNA reads as TGTGCCAGCAGCTTGGCGGGAGGGACAGATACGCAGTATTTT. Protein product: CASSLAGGTDTQYF.

This chain joins TRBV5-4 and TRBJ1-2, with a tentative D call TRBD1 (6 bases). V lost 1 base to trimming and J lost 1 base, with 8 bases between them. Germline V CDR1 and CDR2: SGHNT, YYREEE (reference sequence). This CDR3 has 14 residues. The CDR3 bases are TGTGCCAGCAGCTTGAGGGGGAATAACTATGGCTACACCTTC. Translation: CASSLRGNNYGYTF. The full variable domain, with the rest looked up from reference TRBV5-4 and TRBJ1-2, is ETGVTQSPTHLIKTRGQQVTLRCSSQSGHNTVSWYQQALGQGPQFIFQYYREEENGRGNFPPRFSGLQFPNYSSELNVNALELDDSALYLCASSLRGNNYGYTFGSGTRLTVV.

This chain links TRBV27 with TRBJ2-7; 7 bases match TRBD1. The CDR3 is 17 amino acids. With V trimmed by 1 base and J by 2 bases, 11 bases remained unmatched. Looked up from germline, CDR1 is MNHEY and CDR2 is SMNVEV (reference sequence). CDR3 protein: CASSLLAGGDLTYEQYF. The CDR3 DNA is TGTGCCAGCAGTTTATTGGCAGGGGGTGATCTAACCTACGAGCAGTACTTC.

This clone has only a few counts. This chain uses TRBV10-3 with TRBJ1-1; weak D call: TRBD1 (6 bases). CDR1 is ENHRY, CDR2 SYGVKD, per germline. The CDR3 is 13 residues long. V lost 9 bases and J lost 0, with 11 bases in between. The CDR3 bases are TGTGCCATAAGGGACACCATGAACACTGAAGCTTTCTTT. Translated: CAIRDTMNTEAFF.

This clone was recorded once. The CDR3 region has the DNA TGTGCCAGCAGCCAAGATACGACAGGGAATACTGAAGCTTTCTTT. It codes for CASSQDTTGNTEAFF. The V and J genes are TRBV4-2 and TRBJ1-1; 7 bases are shared with TRBD1. V lost 0 bases, J lost 5 bases, and 6 bases stayed unmatched. CDR3 length equals 15 residues. Germline assignment: CDR1 LGHNA and CDR2 YNFKEQ.

This chain uses TRBV7-3 with TRBJ2-2; 9 nucleotides match TRBD1. J gave up 2 bases and V 8 bases, and 6 bases lay outside the gene matches. CDR1 and CDR2 from the germline V gene are SGHTA and FQGTGA. This CDR3 spans 15 amino acids. The CDR3 protein is CASSDRGKNTGELFF. CDR3 nucleotides: TGTGCCAGCTCGGACAGGGGCAAAAACACCGGGGAGCTGTTTTTT. Full variable domain (missing parts from reference TRBV7-3 and TRBJ2-2): GAGVSQTPSNKVTEKGKYVELRCDPISGHTALYWYRQSLGQGPEFLIYFQGTGAADDSGLPNDRFFAVRPEGSVSTLKIQRTERGDSAVYLCASSDRGKNTGELFFGEGSRLTVL.

The genes are TRBV10-2 and TRBJ1-5; TRBD1 matches at 7 bases. The CDR3 is 14 amino acids. Trimming at V came to 10 bases and at J to 0 bases, leaving 6 bases not matched to a gene. CDR1 and CDR2 from the germline V gene are WSHSY and SAAADI. CDR3 bases: TGCGCCACAGGGGGGAGGCTTAGCAATCAGCCCCAGCATTTT. Encoded protein: CATGGRLSNQPQHF.

The rearrangement uses TRBV3-1 (or the pseudogene TRBV3-2) and TRBJ2-1; weak D call: TRBD2 (5 bases). The germline V gene encodes CDR1 LGHDT and CDR2 YNNKEL (reference sequence). The CDR3 spans 15 residues. V lost 3 bases and J 7 bases, leaving 16 bases between the germline ends. The CDR3 DNA reads as TGTGCCAGCAGCCAGGCCAGGACTGCCTTAAATGAGCAGTTCTTC. Translated, it gives CASSQARTALNEQFF.

The V and J genes are TRBV11-2 and TRBJ1-1, with 9 bases fitting TRBD1. Per the germline V gene, CDR1 is SGHAT and CDR2 is FQNNGV. The CDR3 runs 15 residues. The V and J ends lost 5 bases and 1 base, in that order; junction bases with no gene match: 5. For the CDR3, the DNA is TGTGCCAGCAGCATTAGACAGGGGGGGAACACTGAAGCTTTCTTT. Encoded protein: CASSIRQGGNTEAFF.

The rearrangement joins TRBV5-1 to TRBJ2-2, with TRBD1 identical over 10 bases. The germline V gene has CDR1 SGHRS and CDR2 YFSETQ. This CDR3 region has 17 residues. V lost 1 base to trimming and J lost 5 bases; unmatched junction nucleotides: 8. CDR3 loop: CASSLPEGTGETGELFF. The CDR3 region has the DNA TGCGCCAGCAGCTTGCCCGAGGGGACAGGGGAGACCGGGGAGCTGTTTTTT.

The chain recombines TRBV19 with TRBJ1-5, with TRBD1 as a possible D gene (6 bases). Germline assignment: CDR1 LNHDA and CDR2 SQIVND (reference sequence). Deletions cut 7 bases from V and 8 bases from J, with 15 bases between. The CDR3 extends over 13 amino acids. The CDR3 region has the DNA TGTGCCAGTACAAACCAACAGGGTAAGCCCCAGCATTTT. Translated: CASTNQQGKPQHF.

This clone was observed a single time. V and J are TRBV6-5 and TRBJ1-4; 11 positions match TRBD1. The germline CDR1 and CDR2 sequences are MNHEY and SVGAGI. The CDR3 length is 14 residues. J was trimmed by 7 bases and V by 6 bases; bases with no gene match: 4. CDR3: CASSRDRGFEKLFF. CDR3 nucleotide sequence: TGTGCCAGCAGCCGGGACAGGGGGTTTGAAAAACTGTTTTTT.

As regards this clone: The sample has other DNA sequences that encode this CDR3 too. The chain employs TRBV9 and TRBJ2-7, with 7 positions matching TRBD1. The CDR3 consists of 14 residues. V trimming: 2 bases; J trimming: 0 bases; junction bases outside the gene matches: 2. Germline V CDR1 and CDR2: SGDLS, YYNGEE. As DNA, the CDR3 is TGTGCCAGCAGCGTTCAGGGGGACTCCTACGAGCAGTACTTC. It specifies CASSVQGDSYEQYF. The whole variable domain, filled in from reference TRBV9 and TRBJ2-7, reads DSGVTQTPKHLITATGQRVTLRCSPRSGDLSVYWYQQSLDQGLQFLIQYYNGEERAKGNILERFSAQQFPDLHSELNLSSLELGDSALYFCASSVQGDSYEQYFGPGTRLTVT.

For the CDR3, the DNA is TGTGCCACCAGTGCCTTTGGGACTCCAGGAAACACCATATATTTT. It specifies CATSAFGTPGNTIYF. The chain recombines TRBV24-1 with TRBJ1-3, with a weak D call TRBD1 (5 bases). Trimming pared 5 bases from V and 4 bases from J, leaving 14 bases between. Germline V CDR1 and CDR2: KGHDR, SFDVKD. The CDR3 has 15 amino acids.

V and J are TRBV7-5 and TRBJ1-5; TRBD1, the table's D call, was not compared with the DNA. TRBV7-5 is recorded as a pseudogene. CDR3 size: 15 residues. The CDR3 spells CVRSLDRHSNQPQHF. For the CDR3, the DNA is TGTGTCAGAAGCTTAGACAGACATAGCAATCAGCCCCAGCATTTT.

This chain connects TRBV27 to TRBJ1-1; 7 bases are a match to TRBD1. This CDR3 is 14 amino acids long. The V gene end was trimmed by 5 bases and the J gene end by 1 base; junction bases not matched to a gene: 4. Germline CDR1 MNHEY, CDR2 SMNVEV (reference sequence). CDR3 in amino acids: CASSTNRGNTEAFF. Here the CDR3 DNA reads TGTGCCAGCAGTACCAACAGGGGGAACACTGAAGCTTTCTTT.